Below, one TCR beta chain is given with its context. Its antigen remains unidentified. This sample was taken from a study of cytomegalovirus exposure and HLA in healthy donors. About the study: The study placed 70% to 85% of its 350 to 450 genotyped donors in the Caucasian-associated ancestry cluster. Broader study findings: TCR beta V segments were, for the most part, productive about 87% or about 30% of the time in an earlier analysis.

The CDR3 runs 17 residues. Each donor's status was that of a healthy bone marrow donor. PCR amplification relied on 60 Vbeta primers (plus 13 Jbeta primers). Sequencing was performed with immunoSEQ multiplex PCR; in TCRdb, only in-frame clones are kept and a portion is missing. Of about 130,000 clones listed, about 76% were seen once; the top ten hold about 12%. This chain joins TRBV21-1 and TRBJ2-7; TRBD1 was called by the table and not checked on the DNA. TRBV21-1 is listed as a pseudogene. This sequence was found in a woman between 55 and 75 years old in good health and CMV-seropositive. The sample comprised PBMCs. The CDR3 here is CASSKKAGTDTSYEQYF. CDR3 in DNA: TGTGCCAGCAGCAAGAAAGCTGGGACAGACACGTCCTACGAGCAGTACTTC.